The sequence of this T cell receptor beta chain was determined in a study of early T cells in non-severe SARS-CoV-2 infection. Study context: Sequencing of bulk RNA from unsorted whole blood was done, without chain pairing. General study points: The matching step, a VDJdb search, favored anti-spike CD8 responses and missed private and CD4 specificities.

This clonotype came up many times. The antigen remains unidentified. The TCR library protocol attached unique molecular identifiers to the individual cDNA molecules. TCRdb passed the 5' RACE reads through MiXCR, listing each CDR3 protein once. Of roughly 81,000 distinct CDR3 sequences listed, 5.5% to 7.5% are singletons. V shed 4 bases and J 6 bases; nucleotides not matched to a gene: 8. Germline loops: CDR1 MNHNS, CDR2 SASEGT. The CDR3 loop spans 14 amino acids. The clonotype comes from an adult who was a healthcare worker with PCR-confirmed SARS-CoV-2 infection or an uninfected control (not recorded which). Sequenced input: whole blood. The chain links TRBV6-1 to TRBJ1-1; 7 nucleotides line up with TRBD1. The CDR3 DNA reads as TGTGCCAGCAGTGGGGACAGTTTGGCGGCTGAAGCTTTCTTT. Its protein is CASSGDSLAAEAFF.